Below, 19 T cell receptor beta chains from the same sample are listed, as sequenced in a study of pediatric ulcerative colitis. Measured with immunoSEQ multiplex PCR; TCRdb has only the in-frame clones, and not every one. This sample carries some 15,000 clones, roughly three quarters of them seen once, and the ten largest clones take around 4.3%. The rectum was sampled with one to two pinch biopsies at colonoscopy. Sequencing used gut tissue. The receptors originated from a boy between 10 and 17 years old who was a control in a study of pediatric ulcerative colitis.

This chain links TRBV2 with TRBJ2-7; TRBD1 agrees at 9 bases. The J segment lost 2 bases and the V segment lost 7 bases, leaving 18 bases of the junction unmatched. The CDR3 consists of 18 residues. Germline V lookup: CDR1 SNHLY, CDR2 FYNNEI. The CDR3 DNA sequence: TGTGCCAGCACCATACCGGGACAGGGCATTTTTATGACCTACGAGCAGTACGTC. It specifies CASTIPGQGIFMTYEQYV.

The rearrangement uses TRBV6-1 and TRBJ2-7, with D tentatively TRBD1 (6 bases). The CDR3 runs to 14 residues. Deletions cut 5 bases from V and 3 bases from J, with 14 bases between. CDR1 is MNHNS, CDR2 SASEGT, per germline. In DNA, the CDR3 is TGTGCCAGCAGTTATTCCAGGGGTAACTACGAGCAGTACTTC. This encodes CASSYSRGNYEQYF.

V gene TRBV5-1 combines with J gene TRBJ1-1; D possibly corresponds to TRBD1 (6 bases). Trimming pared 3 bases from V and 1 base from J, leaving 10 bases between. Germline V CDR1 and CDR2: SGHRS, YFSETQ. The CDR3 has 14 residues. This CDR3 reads CASSWGTRNTEAFF. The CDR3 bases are TGCGCCAGCAGCTGGGGGACACGGAACACTGAAGCTTTCTTT.

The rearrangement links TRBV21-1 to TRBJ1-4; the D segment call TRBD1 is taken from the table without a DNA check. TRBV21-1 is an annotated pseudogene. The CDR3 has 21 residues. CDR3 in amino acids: CASSKRGLDREMRLTNEKLFF. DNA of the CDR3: TGTGCCAGCAGCAAAAGGGGCTTGGACAGGGAAATGAGGCTAACTAATGAAAAACTGTTTTTT.

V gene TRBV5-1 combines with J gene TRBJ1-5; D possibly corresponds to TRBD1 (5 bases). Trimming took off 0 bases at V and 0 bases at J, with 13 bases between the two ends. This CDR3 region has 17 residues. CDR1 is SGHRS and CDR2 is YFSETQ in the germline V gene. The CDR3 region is CASSLVGNRNSNQPQHF. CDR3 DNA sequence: TGCGCCAGCAGCTTGGTGGGTAACAGGAATAGCAATCAGCCCCAGCATTTT.

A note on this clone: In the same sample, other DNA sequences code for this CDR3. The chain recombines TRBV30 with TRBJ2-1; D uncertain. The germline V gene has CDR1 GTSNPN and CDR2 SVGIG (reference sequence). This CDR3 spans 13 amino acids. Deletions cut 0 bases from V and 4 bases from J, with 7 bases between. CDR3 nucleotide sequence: TGTGCCTGGAGTGTAGGCTATTACAATGAGCAGTTCTTC. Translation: CAWSVGYYNEQFF.

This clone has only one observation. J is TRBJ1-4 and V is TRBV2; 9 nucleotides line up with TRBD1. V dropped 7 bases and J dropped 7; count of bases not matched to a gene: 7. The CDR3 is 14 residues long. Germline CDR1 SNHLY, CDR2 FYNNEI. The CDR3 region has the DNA TGTGCCAGCACCTCCGGGACAGGGATTGAAAAACTGTTTTTT. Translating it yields CASTSGTGIEKLFF.

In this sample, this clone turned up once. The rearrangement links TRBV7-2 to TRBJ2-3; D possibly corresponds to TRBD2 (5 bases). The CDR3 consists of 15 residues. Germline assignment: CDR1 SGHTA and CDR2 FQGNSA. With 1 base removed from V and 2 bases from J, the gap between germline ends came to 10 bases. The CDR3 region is CASSLVVSATDTQYF. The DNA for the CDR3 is TGTGCCAGCAGCTTAGTGGTTAGCGCCACAGATACGCAGTATTTT.

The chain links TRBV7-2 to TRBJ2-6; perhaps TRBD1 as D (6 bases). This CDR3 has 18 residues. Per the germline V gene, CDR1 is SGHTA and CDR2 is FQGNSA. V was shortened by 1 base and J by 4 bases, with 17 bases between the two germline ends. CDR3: CASSLGFKGEFGANVLTF. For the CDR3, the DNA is TGTGCCAGCAGCTTAGGTTTCAAGGGGGAGTTCGGGGCCAACGTCCTGACTTTC.

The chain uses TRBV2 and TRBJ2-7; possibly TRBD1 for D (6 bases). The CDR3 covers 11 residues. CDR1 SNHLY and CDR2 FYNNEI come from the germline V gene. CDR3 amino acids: CAAGETYEQYF. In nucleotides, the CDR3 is TGTGCGGCAGGGGAGACCTACGAGCAGTACTTC.

For the CDR3, the DNA is TGTGCCAGCAGCTTCCAGGGAATTGGCTACACCTTC. It is translated as CASSFQGIGYTF. V and J are TRBV11-1 and TRBJ1-2; a possible D gene is TRBD1 (5 bases). From germline, CDR1 is SGHAT and CDR2 FQDESV (reference sequence). Trimming stripped 3 bases from V and 7 bases from J, with 9 bases between. There are 12 residues in the CDR3.

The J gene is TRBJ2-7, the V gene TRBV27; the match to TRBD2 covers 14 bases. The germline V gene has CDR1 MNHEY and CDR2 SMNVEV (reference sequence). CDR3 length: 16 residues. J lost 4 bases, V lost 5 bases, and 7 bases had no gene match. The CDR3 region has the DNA TGTGCCAGCAGTCCGGGGACTAGCGGGAGTCCGTACGAGCAGTACTTC. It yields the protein CASSPGTSGSPYEQYF.

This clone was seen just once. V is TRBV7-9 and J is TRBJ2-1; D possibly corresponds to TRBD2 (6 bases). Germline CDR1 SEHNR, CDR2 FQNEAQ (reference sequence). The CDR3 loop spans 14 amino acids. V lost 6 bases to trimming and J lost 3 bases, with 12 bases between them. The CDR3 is CASSYSGDYNEQFF. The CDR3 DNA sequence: TGTGCCAGCAGTTATAGCGGCGACTACAATGAGCAGTTCTTC.

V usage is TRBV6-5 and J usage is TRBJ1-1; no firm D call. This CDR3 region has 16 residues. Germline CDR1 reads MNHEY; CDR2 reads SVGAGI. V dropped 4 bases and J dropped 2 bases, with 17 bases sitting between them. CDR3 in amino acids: CASSSYTGELNTEAFF. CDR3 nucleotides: TGTGCCAGCAGTTCGTACACGGGAGAGTTAAACACTGAAGCTTTCTTT.

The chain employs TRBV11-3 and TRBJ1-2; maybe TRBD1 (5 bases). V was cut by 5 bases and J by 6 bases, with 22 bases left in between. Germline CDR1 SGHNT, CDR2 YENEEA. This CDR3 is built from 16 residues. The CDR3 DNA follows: TGTGCCAGCAGCGCCGGGACCCAAGGATCGTATCATGGCTACACCTTC. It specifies CASSAGTQGSYHGYTF. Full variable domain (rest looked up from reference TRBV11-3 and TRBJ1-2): EAGVVQSPRYKIIEKKQPVAFWCNPISGHNTLYWYLQNLGQGPELLIRYENEEAVDDSQLPKDRFSAERLKGVDSTLKIQPAELGDSAVYLCASSAGTQGSYHGYTFGSGTRLTVV.

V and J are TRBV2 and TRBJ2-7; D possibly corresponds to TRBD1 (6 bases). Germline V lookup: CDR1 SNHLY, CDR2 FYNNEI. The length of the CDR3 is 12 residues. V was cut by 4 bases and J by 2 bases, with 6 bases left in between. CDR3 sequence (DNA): TGTGCCAGCAGTGGGACAGCCTACGAGCAGTACTTC. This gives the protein CASSGTAYEQYF.

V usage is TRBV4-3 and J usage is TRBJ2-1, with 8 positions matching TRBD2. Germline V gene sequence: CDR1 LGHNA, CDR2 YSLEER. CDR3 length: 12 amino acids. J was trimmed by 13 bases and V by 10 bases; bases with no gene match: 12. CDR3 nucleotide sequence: TGCGCCAAGAGTCAGGGACTAGATATTCAGTTCTTC. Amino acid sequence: CAKSQGLDIQFF.

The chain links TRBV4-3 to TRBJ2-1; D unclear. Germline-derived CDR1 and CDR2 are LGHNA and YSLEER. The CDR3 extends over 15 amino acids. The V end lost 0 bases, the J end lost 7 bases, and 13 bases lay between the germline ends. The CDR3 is CASSQDVDPRNEQFF. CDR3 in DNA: TGCGCCAGCAGCCAAGATGTCGACCCCCGGAATGAGCAGTTCTTC.

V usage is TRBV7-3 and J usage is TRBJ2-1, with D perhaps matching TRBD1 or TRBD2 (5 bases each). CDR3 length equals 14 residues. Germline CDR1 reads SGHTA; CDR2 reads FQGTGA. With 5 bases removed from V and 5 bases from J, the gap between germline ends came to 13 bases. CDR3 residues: CASSVSGTHNEQFF. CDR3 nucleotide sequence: TGTGCCAGCAGCGTGTCCGGGACCCACAATGAGCAGTTCTTC.